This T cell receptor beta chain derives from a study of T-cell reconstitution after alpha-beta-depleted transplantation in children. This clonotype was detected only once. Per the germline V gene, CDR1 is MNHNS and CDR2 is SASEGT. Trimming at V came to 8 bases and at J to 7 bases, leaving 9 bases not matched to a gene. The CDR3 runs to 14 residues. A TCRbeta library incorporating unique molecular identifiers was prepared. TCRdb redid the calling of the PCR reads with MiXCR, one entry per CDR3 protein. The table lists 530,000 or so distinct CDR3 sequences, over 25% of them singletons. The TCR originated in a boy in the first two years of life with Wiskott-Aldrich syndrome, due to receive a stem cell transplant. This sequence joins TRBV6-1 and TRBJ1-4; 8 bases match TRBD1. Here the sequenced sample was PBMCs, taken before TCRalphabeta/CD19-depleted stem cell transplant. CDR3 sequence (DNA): TGTGCCAGCGGGAATCTGGACAGGGCTGAAAAACTGTTTTTT. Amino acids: CASGNLDRAEKLFF.